The clone carrying this T cell receptor beta chain was detected many times. Antigen: not known. RNA transcripts provided the source from which TCR beta CDR3 regions were amplified. Using the HTBI primer set, a first-round RT-PCR was run on the TCR CDR3. TCRdb re-called the multiplex PCR reads through MiXCR, storing one row per CDR3 protein. Of about 740,000 distinct CDR3 sequences in the sample, around 13% were seen once. Patients were aged 18 to 65, had disease duration under 2 months, and had newly diagnosed hyperthyroidism. Uncontrolled infection, other autoimmune disease, pregnancy or lactation disqualified patients from enrolment. With 2 bases removed from V and 5 bases from J, the gap between germline ends came to 16 bases. CDR3 length equals 15 residues. Germline V lookup: CDR1 SGHTA, CDR2 FQGNSA. This specimen belongs to a study of T cells in Graves' hyperthyroidism and ophthalmopathy. Study context: Initial diagnosis, before any treatment, was when peripheral blood was collected. Findings and limits, study-wide: The model made its ophthalmopathy prediction, and onset followed a median around 6.5 months later.

This rearrangement joins TRBV7-2 to TRBJ2-7, with D perhaps matching TRBD1 (6 bases). This receptor was taken from a woman under 30 with Graves' hyperthyroidism. Input material: blood. CDR3 coding DNA: TGTGCCAGCAGCTTACAGGGCCTTAAGGGGGACGAGCAGTACTTC. It specifies CASSLQGLKGDEQYF.